This TCR beta chain was captured in a study of shared clonotypes between healthy human individuals. Data came from immunoSEQ multiplex PCR; TCRdb stores just in-frame clones and leaves some out. The sample includes 1.4 million or so clones, 98% of them seen just once. The V end lost 5 bases, the J end lost 3 bases, and 14 bases lay between the germline ends. Germline V gene sequence: CDR1 SGHTA, CDR2 FQGNSA. The CDR3 contains 15 residues. This chain joins TRBV7-2 and TRBJ2-1; D call uncertain. The specimen was naive CD4+ T cells sorted from blood. Sample subset: CD45RA+ positively selected. This TCR derives from a man aged 25 to 40 in good health. CDR3 protein: CASSANVQFYNEQFF. CDR3 bases: TGTGCCAGCAGCGCGAATGTCCAGTTCTACAATGAGCAGTTCTTC.